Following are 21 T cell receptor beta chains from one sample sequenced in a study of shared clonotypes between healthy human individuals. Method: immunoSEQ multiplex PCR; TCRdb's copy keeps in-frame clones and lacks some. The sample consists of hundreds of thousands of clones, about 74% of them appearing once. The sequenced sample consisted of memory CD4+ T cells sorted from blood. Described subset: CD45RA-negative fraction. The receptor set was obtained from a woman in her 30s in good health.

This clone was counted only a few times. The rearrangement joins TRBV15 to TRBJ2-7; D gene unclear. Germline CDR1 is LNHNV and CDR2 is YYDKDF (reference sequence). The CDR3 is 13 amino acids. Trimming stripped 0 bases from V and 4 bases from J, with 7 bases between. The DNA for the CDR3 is TGTGCCACCAGCAGAGATGGACGTTACGAGCAGTACTTC. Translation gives CATSRDGRYEQYF.

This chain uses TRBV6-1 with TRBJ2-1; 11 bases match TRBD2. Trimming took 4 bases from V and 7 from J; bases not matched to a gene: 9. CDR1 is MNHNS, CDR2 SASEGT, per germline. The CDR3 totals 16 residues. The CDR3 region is CASSVRLLAGGNEQFF. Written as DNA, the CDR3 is TGTGCCAGCAGTGTCCGTCTTCTAGCGGGAGGAAATGAGCAGTTCTTC.

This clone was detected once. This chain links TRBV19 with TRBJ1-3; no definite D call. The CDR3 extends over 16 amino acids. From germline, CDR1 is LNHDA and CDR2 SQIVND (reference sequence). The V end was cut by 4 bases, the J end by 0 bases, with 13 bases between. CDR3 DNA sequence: TGTGCCAGTAGTACCCGGATCCAAAACTCTGGAAACACCATATATTTT. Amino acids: CASSTRIQNSGNTIYF.

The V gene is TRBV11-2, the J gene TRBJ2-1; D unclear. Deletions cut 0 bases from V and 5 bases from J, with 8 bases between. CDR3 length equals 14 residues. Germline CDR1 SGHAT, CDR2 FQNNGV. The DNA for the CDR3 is TGTGCCAGCAGCTTAGATCGTATCAACAATGAGCAGTTCTTC. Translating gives CASSLDRINNEQFF.

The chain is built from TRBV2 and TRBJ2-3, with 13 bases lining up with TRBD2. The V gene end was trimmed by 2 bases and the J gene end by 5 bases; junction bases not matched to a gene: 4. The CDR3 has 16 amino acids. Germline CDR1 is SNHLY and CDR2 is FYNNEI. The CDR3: CASSERLAGGRDTQYF. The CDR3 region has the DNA TGTGCCAGCAGTGAACGACTAGCGGGAGGTAGAGATACGCAGTATTTT.

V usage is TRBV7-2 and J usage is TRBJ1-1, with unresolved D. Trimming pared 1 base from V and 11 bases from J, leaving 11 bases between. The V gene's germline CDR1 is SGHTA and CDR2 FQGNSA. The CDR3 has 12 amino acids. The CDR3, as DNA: TGTGCCAGCAGCTTAGGACAAGGGAAGGCTTTCTTT. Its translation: CASSLGQGKAFF.

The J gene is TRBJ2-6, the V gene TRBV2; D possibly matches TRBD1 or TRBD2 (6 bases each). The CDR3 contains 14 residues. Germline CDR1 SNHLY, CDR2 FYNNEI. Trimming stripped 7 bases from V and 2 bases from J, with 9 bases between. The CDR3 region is CASKGGAGANVLTF. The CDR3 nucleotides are TGTGCCAGCAAGGGGGGAGCTGGGGCCAACGTCCTGACTTTC.

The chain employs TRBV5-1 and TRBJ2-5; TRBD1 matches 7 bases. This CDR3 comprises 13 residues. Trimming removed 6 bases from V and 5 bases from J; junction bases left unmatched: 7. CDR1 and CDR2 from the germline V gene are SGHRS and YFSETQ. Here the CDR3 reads CASTRQGRETQYF. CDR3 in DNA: TGCGCCAGCACCCGACAGGGCCGCGAGACCCAGTACTTC.

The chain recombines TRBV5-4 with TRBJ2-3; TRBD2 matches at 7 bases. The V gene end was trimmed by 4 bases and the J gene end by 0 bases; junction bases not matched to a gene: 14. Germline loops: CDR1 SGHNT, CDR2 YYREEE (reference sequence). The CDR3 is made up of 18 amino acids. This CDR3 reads CASSPRLGGGPSTDTQYF. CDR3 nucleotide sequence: TGTGCCAGCAGCCCCCGGCTTGGGGGAGGGCCCAGCACAGATACGCAGTATTTT.

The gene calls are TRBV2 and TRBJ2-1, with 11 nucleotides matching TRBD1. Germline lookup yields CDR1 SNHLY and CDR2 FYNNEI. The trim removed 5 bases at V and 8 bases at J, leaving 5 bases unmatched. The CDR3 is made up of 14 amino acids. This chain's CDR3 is CASSPGQGGDEQFF. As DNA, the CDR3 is TGTGCCAGCAGTCCGGGACAGGGGGGCGATGAGCAGTTCTTC.

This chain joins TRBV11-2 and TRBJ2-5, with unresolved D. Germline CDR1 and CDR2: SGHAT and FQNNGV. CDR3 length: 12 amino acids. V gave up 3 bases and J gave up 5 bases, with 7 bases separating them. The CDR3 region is CASSFPWETQYF. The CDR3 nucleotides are TGTGCCAGCAGCTTCCCGTGGGAGACCCAGTACTTC. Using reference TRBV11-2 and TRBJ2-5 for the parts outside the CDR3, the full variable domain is EAGVAQSPRYKIIEKRQSVAFWCNPISGHATLYWYQQILGQGPKLLIQFQNNGVVDDSQLPKDRFSAERLKGVDSTLKIQPAKLEDSAVYLCASSFPWETQYFGPGTRLLVL.

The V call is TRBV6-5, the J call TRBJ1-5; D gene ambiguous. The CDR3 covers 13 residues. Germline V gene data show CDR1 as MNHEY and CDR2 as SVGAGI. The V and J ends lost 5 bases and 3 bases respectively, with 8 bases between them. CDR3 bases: TGTGCCAGCAGTGGTCAGGACAATCAGCCCCAGCATTTT. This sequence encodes CASSGQDNQPQHF.

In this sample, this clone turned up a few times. The CDR3 here is CASSFGDRDSSEQFF. The CDR3 DNA is TGCGCCAGCAGCTTCGGGGACAGGGATTCTTCTGAGCAGTTCTTC. The V gene is TRBV5-1, the J gene TRBJ2-1, with 9 bases lining up with TRBD1. The CDR3 is 15 amino acids. V trimming: 2 bases; J trimming: 9 bases; junction bases outside the gene matches: 9. The germline CDR1 and CDR2 sequences are SGHRS and YFSETQ.

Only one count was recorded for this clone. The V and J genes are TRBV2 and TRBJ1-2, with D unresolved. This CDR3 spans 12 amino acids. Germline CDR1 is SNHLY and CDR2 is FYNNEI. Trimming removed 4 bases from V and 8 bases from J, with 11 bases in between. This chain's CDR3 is CASSVAGRGYTF. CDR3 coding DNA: TGTGCCAGCAGTGTCGCCGGACGCGGCTACACCTTC.

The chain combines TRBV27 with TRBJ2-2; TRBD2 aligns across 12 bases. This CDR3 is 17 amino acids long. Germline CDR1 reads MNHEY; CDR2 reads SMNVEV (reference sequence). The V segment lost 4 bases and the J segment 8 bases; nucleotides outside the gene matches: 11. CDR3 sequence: CASSSLLLAGGPGELFF. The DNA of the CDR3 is TGTGCCAGCAGTTCCTTACTCCTAGCGGGAGGGCCGGGGGAGCTGTTTTTT.

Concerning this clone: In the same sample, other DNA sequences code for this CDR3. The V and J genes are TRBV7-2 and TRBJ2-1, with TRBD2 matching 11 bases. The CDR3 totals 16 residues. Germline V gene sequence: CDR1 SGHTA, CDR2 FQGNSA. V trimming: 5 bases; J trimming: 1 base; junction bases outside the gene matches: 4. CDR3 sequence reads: CASSPLAGGSYNEQFF. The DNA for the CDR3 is TGTGCCAGCAGCCCCTTAGCGGGAGGGTCCTACAATGAGCAGTTCTTC.

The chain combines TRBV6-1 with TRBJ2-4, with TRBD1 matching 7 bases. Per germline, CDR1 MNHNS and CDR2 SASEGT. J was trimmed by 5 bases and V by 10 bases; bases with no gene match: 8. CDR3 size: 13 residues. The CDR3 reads CATLGQNENIQYF. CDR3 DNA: TGTGCCACCCTGGGACAGAATGAAAACATTCAGTACTTC.

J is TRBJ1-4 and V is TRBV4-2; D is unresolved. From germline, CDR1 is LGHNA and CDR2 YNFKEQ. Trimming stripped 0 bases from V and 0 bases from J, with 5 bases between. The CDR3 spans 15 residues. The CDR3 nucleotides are TGTGCCAGCAGCCAAGACAGTGCAACTAATGAAAAACTGTTTTTT. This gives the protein CASSQDSATNEKLFF.

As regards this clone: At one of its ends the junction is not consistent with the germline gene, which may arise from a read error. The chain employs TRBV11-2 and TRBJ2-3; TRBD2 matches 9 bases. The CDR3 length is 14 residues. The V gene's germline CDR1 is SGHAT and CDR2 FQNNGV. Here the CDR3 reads CASTLAGVTDTQYF. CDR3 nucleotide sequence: TGTGCCAGCACCTTAGCGGGAGTCACAGATACGCAGTATTTT.

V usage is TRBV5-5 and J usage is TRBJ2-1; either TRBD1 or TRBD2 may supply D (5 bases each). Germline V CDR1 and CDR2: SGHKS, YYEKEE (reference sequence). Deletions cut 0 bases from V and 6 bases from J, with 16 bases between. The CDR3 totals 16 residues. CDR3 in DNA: TGTGCCAGCAGCTTGGGGCCAGGGAGTTTTGTCAATGAGCAGTTCTTC. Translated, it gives CASSLGPGSFVNEQFF.

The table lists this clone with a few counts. The DNA of the CDR3 is TGTGCCAGCAGTGGCGGGACAGGGTATGAAAAACTGTTTTTT. Translation gives CASSGGTGYEKLFF. This rearrangement joins TRBV25-1 to TRBJ1-4; TRBD1 agrees at 9 bases. The CDR3 runs to 14 residues. Germline CDR1 MGHDK, CDR2 SYGVNS. J was trimmed by 6 bases and V by 4 bases; bases with no gene match: 3.